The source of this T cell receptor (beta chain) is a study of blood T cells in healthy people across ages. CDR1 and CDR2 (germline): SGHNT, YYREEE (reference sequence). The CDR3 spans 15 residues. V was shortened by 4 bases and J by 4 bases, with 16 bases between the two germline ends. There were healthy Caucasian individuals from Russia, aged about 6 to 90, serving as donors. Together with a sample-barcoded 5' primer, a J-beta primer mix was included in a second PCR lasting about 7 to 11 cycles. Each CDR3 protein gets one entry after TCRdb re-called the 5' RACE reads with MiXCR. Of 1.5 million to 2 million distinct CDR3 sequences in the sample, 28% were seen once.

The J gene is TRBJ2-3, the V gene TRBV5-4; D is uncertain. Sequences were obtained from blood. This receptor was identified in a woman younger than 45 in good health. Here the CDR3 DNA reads TGTGCCAGCAGCGACCGAACAACTATCCCAGATACGCAGTATTTT. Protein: CASSDRTTIPDTQYF.